Given below is one T cell receptor beta chain in context. Clones were sequenced by immunoSEQ multiplex PCR, and TCRdb holds only the in-frame ones, with some missing. The sample holds 60,000 to 70,000 clones; about 85% are singletons and the top ten take about 1.3%. This entry belongs to a study of OX40 agonist ivuxolimab in advanced cancers. Study-level background: It was ivuxolimab, an agonistic anti-OX40 (CD134) antibody, that patients were treated with.

This CDR3 spans 16 amino acids. In germline, CDR1 is SGHNT, CDR2 YYREEE (reference sequence). V lost 1 base to trimming and J lost 8 bases; unmatched junction nucleotides: 12. Sample: CD4+ or CD8+ T cells sorted from blood, taken in a trial of the OX40 agonist ivuxolimab. The chain combines TRBV5-4 with TRBJ2-4; 7 bases map to TRBD1. This TCR was recovered from an adult with an advanced solid tumor such as melanoma, head and neck, liver or kidney cancer. The DNA of the CDR3 is TGTGCCAGCAGCTTGCGACGAGGGGGCGGCTCGGACATTCAGTACTTC. This encodes CASSLRRGGGSDIQYF. The full variable domain, with the rest looked up from reference TRBV5-4 and TRBJ2-4, is ETGVTQSPTHLIKTRGQQVTLRCSSQSGHNTVSWYQQALGQGPQFIFQYYREEENGRGNFPPRFSGLQFPNYSSELNVNALELDDSALYLCASSLRRGGGSDIQYFGAGTRLSVL.